This TCR beta chain was recorded in a study of graft-versus-host responses after intestinal transplantation. Study background: Transplants were multivisceral, liver-intestinal, or isolated intestinal. Anti-thymocyte globulin was used for induction in all recipients, who then took tacrolimus and steroids for 3 to 4 years. Whole-study results and caveats: Some patients had graft-donor T cell macrochimerism. In their allografts, the ratios of graft-versus-host to host-versus-graft T cell clones were high.

The protocol was immunoSEQ multiplex PCR, while the TCRdb copy is restricted to in-frame clones and leaves out a portion. Among approximately 110,000 clones listed, roughly 92% were seen once. Of note for this clone: Its antigen is as yet unknown.

V dropped 1 base and J dropped 5 bases, with 10 bases sitting between them. From germline, CDR1 is SGHKS and CDR2 YYEKEE (reference sequence). The CDR3 totals 14 residues. V and J are TRBV5-5 and TRBJ1-5; the D gene is possibly TRBD1 (5 bases). The TCR comes from a human donor who was the organ donor for an intestinal transplant. The material was unstimulated CD4+ T cells sorted from spleen or lymph node cells, obtained before transplant. The DNA for the CDR3 is TGTGCCAGCAGCTTGTGGGAGGGGCATCAGCCCCAGCATTTT. This gives the protein CASSLWEGHQPQHF.